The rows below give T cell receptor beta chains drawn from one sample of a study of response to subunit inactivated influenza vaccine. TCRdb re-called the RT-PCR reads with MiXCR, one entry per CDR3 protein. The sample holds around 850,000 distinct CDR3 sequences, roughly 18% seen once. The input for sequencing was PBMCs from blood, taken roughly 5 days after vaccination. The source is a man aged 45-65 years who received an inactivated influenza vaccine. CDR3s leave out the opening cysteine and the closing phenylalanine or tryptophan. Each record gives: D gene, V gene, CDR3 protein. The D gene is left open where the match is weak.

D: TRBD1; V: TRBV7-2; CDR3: ASSLDYRGEAF
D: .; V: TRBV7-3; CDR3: ASSLTGGNYNEQF
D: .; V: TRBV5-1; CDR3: ASSSDQIRANVLT
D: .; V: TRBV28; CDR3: ASSTGRGTIY
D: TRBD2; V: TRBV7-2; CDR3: ASSIRKGAGSETQY
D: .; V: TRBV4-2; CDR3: ASSQDIQGGYEQY
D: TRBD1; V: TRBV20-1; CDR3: SARDAGTGASQPQH
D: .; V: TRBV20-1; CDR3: SARPDESGTYGYT
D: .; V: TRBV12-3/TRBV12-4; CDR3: ASRMGETQY
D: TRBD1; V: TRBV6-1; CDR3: ASSEAGTGYEYNSPLH
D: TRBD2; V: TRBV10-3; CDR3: AISDAGAYNEQF
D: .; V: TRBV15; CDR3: ATSRGGSYEQY
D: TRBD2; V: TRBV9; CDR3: ASSVGLAGYYEQY
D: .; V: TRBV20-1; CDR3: SARRGRDSPLH
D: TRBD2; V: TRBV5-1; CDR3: ASSKAGGPGNIQY
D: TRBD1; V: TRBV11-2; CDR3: ASSLGGQGYYEQY
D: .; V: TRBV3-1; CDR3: ASSPSAKTQY
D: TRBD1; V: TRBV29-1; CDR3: SARQGYYEQY
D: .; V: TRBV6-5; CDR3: ASSYSRGAVTYNEHF
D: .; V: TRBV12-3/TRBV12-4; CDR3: ASSISGGYEQY
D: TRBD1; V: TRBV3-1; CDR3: ASSHGQGGETQY
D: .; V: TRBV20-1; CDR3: SAGKRQAF
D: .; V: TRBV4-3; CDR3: ASSQDPTGTGELF
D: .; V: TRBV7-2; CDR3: ASRREAGDAAQY
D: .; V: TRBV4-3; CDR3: ASNPDWGGFDTEAF
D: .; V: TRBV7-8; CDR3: ASSSLPEGVYEQY